This T cell receptor beta chain was retrieved from a study of blood T cell repertoires in COVID-19. Across the study: Spain, Italy and the United States supplied samples that represented acute and convalescent COVID-19. From T cells, B-cell-depleted T cells, or PBMCs came the material, which was cDNA or gDNA.

V gave up 2 bases and J gave up 3 bases, with 10 bases separating them. The germline gives CDR1 SEHNR, CDR2 FQNEAQ (reference sequence). The CDR3 totals 14 residues. In the study's own analysis: The authors estimated nucleated cell counts from reference gene primer amplification. TCRdb's table, derived via immunoSEQ multiplex PCR, lists solely in-frame clones and lacks some. V, J and clone size were drawn from that table, and D and trimming were deduced from the DNA. This sample has 200,000 to 250,000 clones, with about 90% found just once. This sequence originates from a woman between 55 and 75 years old with acute or convalescent COVID-19. The chain recombines TRBV7-9 with TRBJ2-5, with D possibly TRBD2 on 6 matching bases. Sequencing was done on a sample of peripheral blood. The DNA of the CDR3 is TGTGCCAGCAGCTTAAAAGGAGGGGAAGAGACCCAGTACTTC. Its protein product is CASSLKGGEETQYF.